The clone carrying this T cell receptor beta chain occurred many times. The sample originates from a study of HIV-infected patients and healthy controls. TCRdb re-derived calls from the 5' RACE reads in MiXCR, one entry per CDR3 protein. The sample shows under 20,000 distinct CDR3 sequences, less than 20% of them seen only once. CDR3 length equals 17 residues. The V and J ends lost 1 base and 1 base, in that order; junction bases with no gene match: 10. Germline CDR1 is GTSNPN and CDR2 is SVGIG (reference sequence). This clonotype was obtained from a human donor in good health. V is TRBV30 and J is TRBJ2-3, with 8 bases lining up with TRBD1. The specimen was CD8+ T cells from blood. The CDR3 DNA reads as TGTGCCTGGAGTGCGACAGGGGAGAGATTGGGCACAGATACGCAGTATTTT. It specifies CAWSATGERLGTDTQYF.